Below are 10 T cell receptor beta chains sequenced from a single sample in a study of blood T cell repertoires in COVID-19. Sequencing was performed with immunoSEQ multiplex PCR; in TCRdb, only in-frame clones are kept and a portion is missing. This sample yields around 260,000 clones, of which approximately 88% are seen a single time; 0.7% belongs to the top ten. Source material: peripheral blood. The source is a human donor in a cohort sampled during active COVID-19.

The CDR3 DNA follows: TGTGCCAGCAGCCTCTGGGGTTTCCCCCTAGCAAACACCGGGGAGCTGTTTTTT. The encoded protein is CASSLWGFPLANTGELFF. This rearrangement joins TRBV7-3 to TRBJ2-2; TRBD2 is a possible D gene (5 bases). CDR3 length: 18 amino acids. In germline, CDR1 is SGHTA, CDR2 FQGTGA. Trimming shortened V by 5 bases and J by 2 bases, and 21 bases separated the two germline ends.

The CDR3 nucleotides are TGCGCCAGCAGCTTGGGGTTCAGCGGGGGGGCCCGCGAGCAGTACTTC. Translating gives CASSLGFSGGAREQYF. The chain combines TRBV5-1 with TRBJ2-7; 10 bases fit TRBD2. Germline V gene sequence: CDR1 SGHRS, CDR2 YFSETQ. CDR3 length: 16 amino acids. The V and J ends lost 0 bases and 6 bases, in that order; junction bases with no gene match: 9.

This chain links TRBV5-6 with TRBJ2-3, with 16 bases lining up with TRBD2. J lost 3 bases, V lost 4 bases, and 8 bases had no gene match. The CDR3 has 18 amino acids. Germline values: CDR1 SGHDT, CDR2 YYEEEE. The CDR3 DNA follows: TGTGCCAGCAGCCGCCTCGGGACTAGCGGGGGGGGAACAGATACGCAGTATTTT. It encodes CASSRLGTSGGGTDTQYF.

The V gene is TRBV7-6, the J gene TRBJ1-2; 7 bases are shared with TRBD1. The CDR3 has 14 amino acids. Per germline, CDR1 SGHVS and CDR2 FNYEAQ. J gave up 4 bases and V 5 bases, and 7 bases lay outside the gene matches. The CDR3 DNA reads TGTGCCAGCAGCCCCAGGGGGTCCCTCTATGGCTACACCTTC. Its protein product is CASSPRGSLYGYTF.

Remarks on this clone: The junction shows a germline mismatch at one end, possibly a read error. The rearrangement uses TRBV28 and TRBJ1-5, with TRBD1 identical over 9 bases. The germline gives CDR1 MDHEN, CDR2 SYDVKM. The CDR3 sequence is 13 residues long. CDR3: CASSFSMRTGADF. In nucleotides, the CDR3 is TGTGCCAGCAGTTTCTCTATGAGGACAGGGGCAGATTTT.

The rearrangement uses TRBV28 and TRBJ2-7, with a possible D match to TRBD1 (5 bases). V was clipped by 5 bases and J by 2 bases, with 19 bases between them. Germline V CDR1 and CDR2: MDHEN, SYDVKM. CDR3 length equals 16 residues. The CDR3 DNA follows: TGTGCCAGCAGTCGCCTAACAGGAGTAACTCCCTACGAGCAGTACTTC. Its translation is CASSRLTGVTPYEQYF. Using reference TRBV28 and TRBJ2-7 for the parts outside the CDR3, the full variable domain is DVKVTQSSRYLVKRTGEKVFLECVQDMDHENMFWYRQDPGLGLRLIYFSYDVKMKEKGDIPEGYSVSREKKERFSLILESASTNQTSMYLCASSRLTGVTPYEQYFGPGTRLTVT.

The V call is TRBV12-5, the J call TRBJ1-1, with D perhaps TRBD1 (5 bases). CDR3 length: 14 residues. CDR1 and CDR2 from the germline V gene are LGHNT and FRNRAP. The CDR3 loop reads CADMGEGLNTEAFF. CDR3 DNA: TGTGCCGATATGGGGGAGGGACTCAACACTGAAGCTTTCTTT.

V usage is TRBV29-1 and J usage is TRBJ1-3; 7 nucleotides align to TRBD1. The CDR3 spans 14 residues. Germline V gene lookup returns CDR1 SQVTM and CDR2 ANQGSEA. V dropped 3 bases and J dropped 0; count of bases not matched to a gene: 2. CDR3 sequence: CSVDQGGSGNTIYF. The CDR3 DNA sequence: TGCAGCGTTGATCAGGGGGGCTCTGGAAACACCATATATTTT. The variable domain in full, with the rest retrieved from reference TRBV29-1 and TRBJ1-3, is SAVISQKPSRDICQRGTSLTIQCQVDSQVTMMFWYRQQPGQSLTLIATANQGSEATYESGFVIDKFPISRPNLTFSTLTVSNMSPEDSSIYLCSVDQGGSGNTIYFGEGSWLTVV.

This clone is a singleton in its sample. The genes are TRBV7-2 and TRBJ1-5, with D possibly being TRBD1 (5 bases). The CDR3 loop spans 16 amino acids. V shed 6 bases and J shed 4 bases, with 19 bases lying between them. CDR1 SGHTA and CDR2 FQGNSA come from the germline V gene. The CDR3 reads CASSWLGSGENQPQHF. In DNA, the CDR3 is TGTGCCAGCAGTTGGTTAGGGTCGGGGGAAAATCAGCCCCAGCATTTT.

The rearrangement uses TRBV28 and TRBJ2-3, with D perhaps TRBD1 (6 bases). CDR1 is MDHEN, CDR2 SYDVKM, per germline. Between the trimmed V and J ends, which lost 4 bases and 2 bases, there was a span of 10 bases. This CDR3 region has 14 residues. CDR3 sequence: CASSYRDLTDTQYF. CDR3 coding DNA: TGTGCCAGCAGTTACAGGGACCTCACAGATACGCAGTATTTT.